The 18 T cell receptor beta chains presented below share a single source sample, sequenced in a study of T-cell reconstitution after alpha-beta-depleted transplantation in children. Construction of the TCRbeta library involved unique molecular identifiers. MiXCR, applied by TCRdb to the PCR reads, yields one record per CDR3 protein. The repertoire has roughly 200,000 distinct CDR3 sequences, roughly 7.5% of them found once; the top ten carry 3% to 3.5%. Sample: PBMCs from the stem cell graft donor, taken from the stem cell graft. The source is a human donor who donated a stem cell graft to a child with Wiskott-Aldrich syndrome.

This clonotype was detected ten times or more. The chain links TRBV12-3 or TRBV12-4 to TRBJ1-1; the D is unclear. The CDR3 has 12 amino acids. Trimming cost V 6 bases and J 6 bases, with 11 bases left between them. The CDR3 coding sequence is TGTGCCAGCAGCCTCCAGGCGTCTGAAGCTTTCTTT. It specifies CASSLQASEAFF.

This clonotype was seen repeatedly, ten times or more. The CDR3 sequence: CSVEYDRGGDTQYF. The DNA of the CDR3 is TGCAGCGTTGAATACGACAGGGGGGGAGATACGCAGTATTTT. The genes are TRBV29-1 and TRBJ2-3; 9 nucleotides match TRBD1. The germline V gene encodes CDR1 SQVTM and CDR2 ANQGSEA. Germline trimming cut 2 bases from V and 5 bases from J; bases unmatched to any gene: 5. CDR3 length: 14 residues.

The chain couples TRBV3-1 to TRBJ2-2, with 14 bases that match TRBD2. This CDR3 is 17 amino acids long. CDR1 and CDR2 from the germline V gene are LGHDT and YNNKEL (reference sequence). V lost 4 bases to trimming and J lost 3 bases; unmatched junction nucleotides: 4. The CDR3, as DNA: TGTGCCAGCAGCCTTCGACTAGCGGGGGGGGACACCGGGGAGCTGTTTTTT. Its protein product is CASSLRLAGGDTGELFF.

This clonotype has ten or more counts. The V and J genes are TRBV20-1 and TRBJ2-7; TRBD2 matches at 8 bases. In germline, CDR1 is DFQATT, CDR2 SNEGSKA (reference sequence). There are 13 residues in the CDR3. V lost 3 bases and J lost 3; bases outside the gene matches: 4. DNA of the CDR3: TGCAGTGCTAGCGGGAGGGAGGGCTACGAGCAGTACTTC. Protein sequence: CSASGREGYEQYF.

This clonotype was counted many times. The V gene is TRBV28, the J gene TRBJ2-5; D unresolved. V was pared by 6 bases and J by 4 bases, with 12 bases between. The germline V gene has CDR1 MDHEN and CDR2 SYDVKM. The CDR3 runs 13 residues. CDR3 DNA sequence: TGTGCCAGCAGCCGAGCCGATATAGAGACCCAGTACTTC. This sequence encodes CASSRADIETQYF. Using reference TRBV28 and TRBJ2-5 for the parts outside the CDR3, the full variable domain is DVKVTQSSRYLVKRTGEKVFLECVQDMDHENMFWYRQDPGLGLRLIYFSYDVKMKEKGDIPEGYSVSREKKERFSLILESASTNQTSMYLCASSRADIETQYFGPGTRLLVL.

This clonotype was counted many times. CDR3 amino acids: CASSSPRPRHAEAFF. In DNA, the CDR3 is TGTGCCAGCAGTTCTCCCCGACCTCGTCATGCTGAAGCTTTCTTT. This chain connects TRBV12-3 or TRBV12-4 to TRBJ1-1; unclear D gene. Trimming removed 4 bases at V and 6 bases at J, with 18 bases between. The CDR3 extends over 15 amino acids.

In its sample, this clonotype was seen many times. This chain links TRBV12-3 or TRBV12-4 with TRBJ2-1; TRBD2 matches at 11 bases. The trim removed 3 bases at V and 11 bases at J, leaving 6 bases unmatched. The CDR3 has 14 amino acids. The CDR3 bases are TGTGCCAGCAGTTTTTTGACTAGCGGGATGCAGCAGTTCTTC. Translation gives CASSFLTSGMQQFF.

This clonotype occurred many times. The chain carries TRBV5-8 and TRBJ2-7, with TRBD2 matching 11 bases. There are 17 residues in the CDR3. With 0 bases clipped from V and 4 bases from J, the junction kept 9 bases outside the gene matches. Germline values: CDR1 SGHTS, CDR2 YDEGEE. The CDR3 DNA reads TGTGCCAGCAGCTTGGGGCTAGCGGGAGGCTATGCTTACGAGCAGTACTTC. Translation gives CASSLGLAGGYAYEQYF.

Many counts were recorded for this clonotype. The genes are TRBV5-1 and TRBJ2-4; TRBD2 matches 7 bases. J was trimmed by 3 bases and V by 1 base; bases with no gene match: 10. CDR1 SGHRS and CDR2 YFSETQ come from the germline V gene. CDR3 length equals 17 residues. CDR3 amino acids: CASSLKLLASNKNIQYF. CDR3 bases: TGCGCCAGCAGCTTGAAACTACTAGCGAGCAACAAAAACATTCAGTACTTC.

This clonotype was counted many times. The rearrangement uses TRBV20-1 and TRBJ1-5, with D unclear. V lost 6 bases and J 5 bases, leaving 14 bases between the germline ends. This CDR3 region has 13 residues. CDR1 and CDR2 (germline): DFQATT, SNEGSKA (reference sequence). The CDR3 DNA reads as TGCAGTGCCCTGCGGCTCAGTCATCAGCCCCAGCATTTT. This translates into CSALRLSHQPQHF.

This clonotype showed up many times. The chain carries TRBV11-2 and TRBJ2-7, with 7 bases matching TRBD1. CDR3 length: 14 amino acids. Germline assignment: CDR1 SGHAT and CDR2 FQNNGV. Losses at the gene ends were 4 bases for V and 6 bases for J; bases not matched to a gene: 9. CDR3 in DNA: TGTGCCAGCAGCTCCGACAGGGTAAGGGGCGAGCAGTACTTC. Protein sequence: CASSSDRVRGEQYF.

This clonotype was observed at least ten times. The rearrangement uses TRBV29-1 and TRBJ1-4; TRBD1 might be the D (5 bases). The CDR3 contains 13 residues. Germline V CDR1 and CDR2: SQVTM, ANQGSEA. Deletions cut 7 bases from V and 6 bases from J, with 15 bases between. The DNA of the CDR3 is TGCAGCGGAAGACAGAACGGGGATGAAAAACTGTTTTTT. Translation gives CSGRQNGDEKLFF.

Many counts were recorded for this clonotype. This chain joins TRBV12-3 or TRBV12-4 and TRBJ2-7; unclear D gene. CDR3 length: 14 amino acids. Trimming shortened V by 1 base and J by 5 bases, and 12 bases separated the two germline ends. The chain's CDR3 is CASSLDFPGHEQYF. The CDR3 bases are TGTGCCAGCAGTTTAGACTTCCCCGGCCACGAGCAGTACTTC.

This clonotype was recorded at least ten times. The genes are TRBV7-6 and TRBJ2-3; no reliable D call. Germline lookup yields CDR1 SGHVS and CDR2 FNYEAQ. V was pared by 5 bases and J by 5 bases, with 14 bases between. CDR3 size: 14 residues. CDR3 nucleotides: TGTGCCAGCAGCCCTCGGACGACGGGAGATACGCAGTATTTT. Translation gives CASSPRTTGDTQYF.

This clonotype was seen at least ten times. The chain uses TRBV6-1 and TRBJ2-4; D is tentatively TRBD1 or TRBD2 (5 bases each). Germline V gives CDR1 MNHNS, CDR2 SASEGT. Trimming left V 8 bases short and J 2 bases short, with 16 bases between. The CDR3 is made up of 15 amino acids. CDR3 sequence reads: CASGEGTGTKNIQYF. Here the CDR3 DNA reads TGTGCCAGCGGGGAAGGGACGGGGACCAAAAACATTCAGTACTTC.

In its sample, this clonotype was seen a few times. CDR3 nucleotide sequence: TGCAGTGCTAGAGGCTCTCTGACAGTCTCCTACGAGCAGTACTTC. This codes for CSARGSLTVSYEQYF. This chain uses TRBV20-1 with TRBJ2-7, with a possible D match to TRBD1 (5 bases). CDR1 and CDR2 (germline): DFQATT, SNEGSKA (reference sequence). This CDR3 spans 15 amino acids. V was clipped by 1 base and J by 0 bases, with 13 bases between them.

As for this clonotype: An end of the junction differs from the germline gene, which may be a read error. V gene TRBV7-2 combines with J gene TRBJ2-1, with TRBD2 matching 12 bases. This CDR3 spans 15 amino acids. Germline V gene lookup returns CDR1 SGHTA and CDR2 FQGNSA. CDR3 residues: CVSSRAQLAGGFRFF. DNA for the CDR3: TGTGTCAGCAGCCGCGCCCAACTAGCGGGAGGTTTTCGGTTCTTC. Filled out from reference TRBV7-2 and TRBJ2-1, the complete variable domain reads GAGVSQSPSNKVTEKGKDVELRCDPISGHTALYWYRQSLGQGLEFLIYFQGNSAPDKSGLPSDRFSAERTGGSVSTLTIQRTQQEDSAVYLCVSSRAQLAGGFRFFGPGTRLTVL.

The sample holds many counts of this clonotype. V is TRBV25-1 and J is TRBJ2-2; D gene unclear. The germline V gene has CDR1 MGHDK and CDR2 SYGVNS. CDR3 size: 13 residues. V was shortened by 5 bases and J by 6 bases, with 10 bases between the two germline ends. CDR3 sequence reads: CASSPMFPGELFF. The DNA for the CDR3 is TGTGCCAGCAGTCCCATGTTCCCCGGGGAGCTGTTTTTT. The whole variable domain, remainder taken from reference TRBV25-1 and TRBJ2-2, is EADIYQTPRYLVIGTGKKITLECSQTMGHDKMYWYQQDPGMELHLIHYSYGVNSTEKGDLSSESTVSRIRTEHFPLTLESARPSHTSQYLCASSPMFPGELFFGEGSRLTVL.